This is a list of T cell receptor beta chains from one sample in a study of T cells after yellow fever vaccination. TCRdb reprocessed the 5' RACE reads with MiXCR, giving one entry per CDR3 protein. The sample has 300,000 to 400,000 distinct CDR3 sequences, roughly 8.7% seen once; the top ten hold 15% to 20%. The specimen comprised PBMCs, sampled on the day of the first yellow fever vaccination. Receptor source: a man aged 18-30 years who received the YFV17D yellow fever vaccine. Each CDR3 is given with its conserved first and last residue. A D gene is named only where the DNA matches it firmly. Clone size appears in some rows only: once, few, many, or a class for an expanded clone.

v_gene: TRBV5-1
d_gene: NA
abundance: few
j_gene: TRBJ1-1
CDR3nt: TGCGCCAGCAGCTCCACCGGGACAATTCTTGAAGCTTTCTTT
CDR3aa: CASSSTGTILEAFF

v_gene: TRBV20-1
d_gene: TRBD2
abundance: few
j_gene: TRBJ2-5
CDR3nt: TGCAGTGCTAGGAAGAGTAGCGGGTCCCAAGAGACCCAGTACTTC
CDR3aa: CSARKSSGSQETQYF

v_gene: TRBV5-5
d_gene: TRBD1
abundance: many
j_gene: TRBJ2-4
CDR3nt: TGTGCCAGCAGCTGGGCAGGGGGTGGACTGAACATTCAGTACTTC
CDR3aa: CASSWAGGGLNIQYF

v_gene: TRBV18
d_gene: TRBD1
abundance: NA
j_gene: TRBJ2-7
CDR3nt: TGTGCCAGCTCACCATATCAGGGGGCAGACGAGCAGTACTTC
CDR3aa: CASSPYQGADEQYF

v_gene: TRBV28
d_gene: NA
abundance: NA
j_gene: TRBJ1-1
CDR3nt: TGTGCCAGCAGGACACAGGGTGAAGCTTTCTTT
CDR3aa: CASRTQGEAFF

v_gene: TRBV7-2
d_gene: NA
abundance: few
j_gene: TRBJ1-5
CDR3nt: TGTGCCAGCAGCTCCCAGATTTATCAGCCCCAGCATTTT
CDR3aa: CASSSQIYQPQHF

v_gene: TRBV12-3/TRBV12-4
d_gene: NA
abundance: few
j_gene: TRBJ1-2
CDR3nt: TGTGCCAGCAGTTTAGCGCTAACATTCGATGGCTACACCTTC
CDR3aa: CASSLALTFDGYTF

v_gene: TRBV12-5
d_gene: TRBD1
abundance: NA
j_gene: TRBJ2-2
CDR3nt: TGTGCTAGTGGCCGGGGACAGCCCCGGACCGGGGAGCTGTTTTTT
CDR3aa: CASGRGQPRTGELFF

v_gene: TRBV7-9
d_gene: NA
abundance: NA
j_gene: TRBJ1-3
CDR3nt: TGTGCCAGCAGCTTACGGGGGGACTCTGGAAACACCATATATTTT
CDR3aa: CASSLRGDSGNTIYF

v_gene: TRBV5-1
d_gene: TRBD1
abundance: few
j_gene: TRBJ1-4
CDR3nt: TGCGCCAGCAGCCCCACAGGGGGCTCCCTTAATGAAAAACTGTTTTTT
CDR3aa: CASSPTGGSLNEKLFF